This TCR beta chain comes out of a study of CD8+CD57+ T cells in acquired aplastic anemia. The overall study: The DNA of sorted CD4+ and CD8+ cells averaged about 3 ug.

Many counts were recorded for this clonotype. Those patients picked for sequencing had displayed CD8+CD57+ cell expansion on flow cytometry. Severe acquired aplastic anemia was diagnosed in all patients. The template for TCR beta VDJ and CDR3 sequence profiling was genomic DNA. In TCRdb, the reads were re-called with MiXCR into one record per CDR3 protein. The data show around 290,000 distinct CDR3 sequences, about three fifths seen once. The sequence was collected from a human donor with aplastic anemia. Sample: sorted CD4+, CD8+, or CD8+CD57+ T cells (not recorded which) from PBMCs.

CDR3: CASSLGGANTGELFF. CDR3 in DNA: TGTGCCAGCAGTCTAGGGGGCGCGAACACCGGGGAGCTGTTTTTT. This chain joins TRBV7-2 and TRBJ2-2, with 7 bases lining up with TRBD1. Per the germline V gene, CDR1 is SGHTA and CDR2 is FQGNSA. This CDR3 is built from 15 residues. Trimming cost V 6 bases and J 0 bases; bases outside gene matches: 4. Using reference TRBV7-2 and TRBJ2-2 for the parts outside the CDR3, the full variable domain is GAGVSQSPSNKVTEKGKDVELRCDPISGHTALYWYRQSLGQGLEFLIYFQGNSAPDKSGLPSDRFSAERTGGSVSTLTIQRTQQEDSAVYLCASSLGGANTGELFFGEGSRLTVL.